Listed here are 7 T cell receptor beta chains from one sample, sequenced in a study of T cells in Graves' hyperthyroidism and ophthalmopathy. RNA transcripts were the template for amplifying TCR beta CDR3 regions. A first-round RT-PCR of the TCR CDR3 used the HTBI primer set. MiXCR was run by TCRdb on the multiplex PCR reads, yielding one entry per CDR3 protein. The repertoire holds around 300,000 distinct CDR3 sequences, roughly 22% seen once, with around 65% in the top ten. The sequenced sample consisted of blood. The receptors derive from a man younger than 45 with Graves' ophthalmopathy.

This rearrangement joins TRBV5-5 to TRBJ2-6; D unresolved. This CDR3 region has 16 residues. The germline V and J ends were trimmed by 0 bases and 0 bases, with 7 bases remaining between them. The germline V gene encodes CDR1 SGHKS and CDR2 YYEKEE (reference sequence). The CDR3 DNA follows: TGTGCCAGCAGCTTGGGTCCGTCCTCTGGGGCCAACGTCCTGACTTTC. This gives the protein CASSLGPSSGANVLTF. Combining the CDR3 with reference TRBV5-5 and TRBJ2-6 gives the whole variable domain DAGVTQSPTHLIKTRGQQVTLRCSPISGHKSVSWYQQVLGQGPQFIFQYYEKEERGRGNFPDRFSARQFPNYSSELNVNALLLGDSALYLCASSLGPSSGANVLTFGAGSRLTVL.

The V call is TRBV7-9, the J call TRBJ2-3; perhaps TRBD2 as D (6 bases). The V end was cut by 1 base, the J end by 3 bases, with 11 bases between. Germline assignment: CDR1 SEHNR and CDR2 FQNEAQ (reference sequence). The CDR3 covers 15 residues. The CDR3 sequence: CASSLEGGLTDTQYF. DNA of the CDR3: TGTGCCAGCAGCTTAGAGGGAGGTTTAACAGATACGCAGTATTTT.

V is TRBV9 and J is TRBJ2-6; D is unresolved. Germline CDR1 is SGDLS and CDR2 is YYNGEE. Deletions cut 5 bases from V and 0 bases from J, with 9 bases between. This CDR3 region has 15 residues. The CDR3 sequence: CASSSALSGANVLTF. For the CDR3, the DNA is TGTGCCAGCAGTTCTGCCCTCTCTGGGGCCAACGTCCTGACTTTC. Together with reference TRBV9 and TRBJ2-6, the CDR3 gives the full variable domain: DSGVTQTPKHLITATGQRVTLRCSPRSGDLSVYWYQQSLDQGLQFLIQYYNGEERAKGNILERFSAQQFPDLHSELNLSSLELGDSALYFCASSSALSGANVLTFGAGSRLTVL.

The rearrangement joins TRBV19 to TRBJ2-7, with D perhaps being TRBD1 or TRBD2 (5 bases each). Trimming pared 8 bases from V and 3 bases from J, leaving 20 bases between. Germline V gene lookup returns CDR1 LNHDA and CDR2 SQIVND (reference sequence). CDR3 size: 15 residues. This CDR3 is CASSPFGTAIYEQYF. The CDR3 DNA is TGTGCCAGTTCCCCTTTCGGGACGGCTATCTACGAGCAGTACTTC.

V usage is TRBV5-1 and J usage is TRBJ2-5, with 7 bases fitting TRBD2. Germline assignment: CDR1 SGHRS and CDR2 YFSETQ. This CDR3 spans 15 amino acids. V was clipped by 0 bases and J by 6 bases; unmatched bases: 8. The CDR3 loop reads CASSLDLAVRKTQYF. DNA for the CDR3: TGCGCCAGCAGCTTGGATCTAGCGGTCAGAAAGACCCAGTACTTC.

This clonotype was observed at least ten times. J is TRBJ2-3 and V is TRBV7-3; D gene ambiguous. The V and J ends lost 4 bases and 3 bases respectively, with 8 bases between them. Germline V gives CDR1 SGHTA, CDR2 FQGTGA. The CDR3 is 13 residues long. CDR3 region: CASSYSGTDTQYF. In DNA, the CDR3 is TGTGCCAGCAGCTACTCCGGGACAGATACGCAGTATTTT. The variable domain in full, completed from reference TRBV7-3 and TRBJ2-3, reads GAGVSQTPSNKVTEKGKYVELRCDPISGHTALYWYRQSLGQGPEFLIYFQGTGAADDSGLPNDRFFAVRPEGSVSTLKIQRTERGDSAVYLCASSYSGTDTQYFGPGTRLTVL.

The chain employs TRBV6-1 and TRBJ2-6, with unresolved D. Trimming took 3 bases from V and 2 from J, leaving 11 bases between them. The CDR3 loop spans 16 amino acids. The V gene's germline CDR1 is MNHNS and CDR2 SASEGT. CDR3 loop: CASSESVLTGANVLTF. The CDR3 DNA reads as TGTGCCAGCAGTGAGTCCGTATTAACTGGGGCCAACGTCCTGACTTTC.